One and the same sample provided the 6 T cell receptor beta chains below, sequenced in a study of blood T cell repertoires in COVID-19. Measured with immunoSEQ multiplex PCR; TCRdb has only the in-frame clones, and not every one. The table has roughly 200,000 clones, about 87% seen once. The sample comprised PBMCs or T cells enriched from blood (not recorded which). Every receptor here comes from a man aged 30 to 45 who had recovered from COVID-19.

The CDR3 nucleotides are TGTGCCAGCAGTTCAGAGTCGGGGAACACTGAAGCTTTCTTT. Encoded protein: CASSSESGNTEAFF. The V call is TRBV2, the J call TRBJ1-1; D not certain. V lost 5 bases, J lost 1 base, and 11 bases lay in between. The germline CDR1 and CDR2 sequences are SNHLY and FYNNEI. This CDR3 spans 14 amino acids.

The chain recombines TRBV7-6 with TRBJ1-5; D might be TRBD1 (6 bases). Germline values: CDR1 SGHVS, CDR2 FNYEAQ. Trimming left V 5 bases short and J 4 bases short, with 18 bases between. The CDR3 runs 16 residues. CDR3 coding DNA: TGTGCCAGCAGCCCCGACAGGTTCCGAGGGAATCAGCCCCAGCATTTT. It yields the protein CASSPDRFRGNQPQHF.

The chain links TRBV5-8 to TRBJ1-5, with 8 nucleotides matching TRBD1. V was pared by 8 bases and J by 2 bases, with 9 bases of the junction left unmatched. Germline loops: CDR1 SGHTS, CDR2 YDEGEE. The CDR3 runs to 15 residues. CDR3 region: CASDSGQVGNQPQHF. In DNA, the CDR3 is TGTGCCAGTGACTCGGGACAGGTTGGCAATCAGCCCCAGCATTTT.

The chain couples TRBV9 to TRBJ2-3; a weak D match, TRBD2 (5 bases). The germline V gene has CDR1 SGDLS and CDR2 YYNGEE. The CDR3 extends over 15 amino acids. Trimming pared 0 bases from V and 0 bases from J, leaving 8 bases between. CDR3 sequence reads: CASSVAGTSTDTQYF. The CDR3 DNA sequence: TGTGCCAGCAGCGTAGCGGGAACTAGCACAGATACGCAGTATTTT.

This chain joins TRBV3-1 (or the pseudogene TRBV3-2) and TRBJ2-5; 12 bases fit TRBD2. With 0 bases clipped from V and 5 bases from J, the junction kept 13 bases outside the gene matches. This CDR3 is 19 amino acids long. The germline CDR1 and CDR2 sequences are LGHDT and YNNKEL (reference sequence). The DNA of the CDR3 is TGTGCCAGCAGCCAAGATCCGGTAGAACTAGCGGGGGGCAGGGAGACCCAGTACTTC. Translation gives CASSQDPVELAGGRETQYF.

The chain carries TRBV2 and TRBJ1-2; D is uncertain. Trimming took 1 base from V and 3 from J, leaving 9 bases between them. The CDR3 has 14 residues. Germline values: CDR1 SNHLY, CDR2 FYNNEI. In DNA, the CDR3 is TGTGCCAGCAGTGAAGTTTCGGGGTACTATGGCTACACCTTC. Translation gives CASSEVSGYYGYTF.